A selection of T cell receptor beta chains follows, all from one sample in a study of breast tumors, draining lymph nodes, adjacent tissues. TCRdb processed the multiplex PCR reads anew with MiXCR; each CDR3 protein has one entry. Of roughly 110,000 distinct CDR3 sequences in the sample, about 31% were seen once. Sequenced sample: axillary lymph node tissue. These receptors all come from a female donor with breast cancer. Some clones in this sample may be carry-over from other donors' samples. CDR3s include the opening cysteine and the closing phenylalanine or tryptophan. The D gene is left open where the match is weak. Where a row states a size, it is once, few, many or the class of an expanded clone; other rows omit it.

J gene	V gene	D gene	clone size	CDR3 protein	CDR3 DNA
TRBJ2-7	TRBV5-6	TRBD1	once	CASSLTISAGGLYEQYF	TGTGCCAGCAGCTTAACAATTTCCGCAGGGGGCCTCTACGAGCAGTACTTC
TRBJ2-4	TRBV20-1	TRBD2	NA	CSAGGTSGRRDKNIQYF	TGCAGTGCTGGAGGGACTAGCGGGAGAAGAGACAAAAACATTCAGTACTTC
TRBJ1-5	TRBV6-4	NA	NA	CASSEREDNEPQHF	TGTGCCAGCAGTGAGCGGGAGGACAATGAGCCCCAGCATTTT
TRBJ1-4	TRBV7-9	TRBD1	many	CASSLVGTDEKLFF	TGTGCCAGCAGCTTAGTCGGGACAGATGAAAAACTGTTTTTT
TRBJ2-7	TRBV7-3	TRBD1	many	CASSLDRDSYEQYF	TGTGCCAGCAGCTTAGACAGGGACTCCTACGAGCAGTACTTC
TRBJ2-5	TRBV7-2	TRBD2	many	CASSLGTRAGTQYF	TGTGCCAGCAGCCTCGGGACTAGAGCGGGGACCCAGTACTTC
TRBJ2-3	TRBV12-3/TRBV12-4	NA	many	CASSFGGLGAATQYF	TGTGCCAGCAGTTTCGGGGGGCTGGGGGCGGCTACGCAGTATTTT
TRBJ1-1	TRBV2	NA	few	CASMRDLLSTEAFF	TGTGCCAGCATGAGGGACCTCTTATCCACTGAAGCTTTCTTT
TRBJ2-2	TRBV7-6	TRBD2	many	CASSNGLGESTGELFF	TGTGCCAGCAGCAATGGACTAGGTGAAAGCACCGGGGAGCTGTTTTTT
TRBJ2-7	TRBV18	TRBD2	many	CASSPPLAVYEQYF	TGTGCCAGCTCACCACCGCTAGCGGTCTACGAGCAGTACTTC
TRBJ1-6	TRBV5-4	TRBD1	once	CASSYYRGTDSPLHF	TGTGCCAGCAGCTACTACAGGGGTACGGATTCACCCCTCCACTTT
TRBJ2-3	TRBV20-1	TRBD2	many	CSARVLTETSGTIMPTQYF	TGCAGTGCTAGAGTTTTAACCGAGACTAGCGGGACGATCATGCCTACGCAGTATTTT
TRBJ2-6	TRBV29-1	NA	NA	CSVEDLGLLSANVLTF	TGCAGCGTTGAAGATTTGGGATTACTATCGGCCAACGTCCTGACTTTC
TRBJ1-5	TRBV6-1	TRBD1	many	CASSADRDNQPQHF	TGTGCCAGCAGTGCGGACAGGGACAATCAGCCCCAGCATTTT
TRBJ2-7	TRBV29-1	TRBD1	NA	CSQRNRGYEQYF	TGCAGCCAGAGGAACAGGGGTTACGAGCAGTACTTC
TRBJ2-7	TRBV5-1	NA	many	CASAARDGGYEQYF	TGCGCCAGCGCAGCCCGGGACGGAGGATACGAGCAGTACTTC
TRBJ2-2	TRBV27	TRBD2	few	CASGAAGAGTGELFF	TGTGCCAGCGGGGCAGCGGGAGCGGGCACCGGGGAGCTGTTTTTT
TRBJ2-3	TRBV10-3	TRBD1	NA	CAISLQKGTGGFADTQYF	TGTGCCATCAGCTTACAAAAAGGAACAGGGGGCTTCGCAGATACGCAGTATTTT
TRBJ1-6	TRBV2	NA	NA	CASRGRGNSPLHF	TGTGCCAGCAGGGGACGGGGGAATTCACCCCTCCACTTT
TRBJ2-7	TRBV28	NA	many	CATRFGTLSHF	TGTGCCACCAGGTTCGGGACCCTGTCGCACTTC
TRBJ2-7	TRBV5-1	NA	NA	CASGGEGYEQYF	TGTGCCAGCGGAGGGGAAGGGTACGAGCAGTACTTC
TRBJ2-7	TRBV20-1	TRBD1	many	CSAHNRGADEQYF	TGCAGTGCTCATAACAGGGGAGCGGACGAGCAGTACTTC
TRBJ2-3	TRBV5-8	NA	NA	CASSQGQVGTQYF	TGTGCCAGCAGCCAGGGCCAAGTAGGTACGCAGTATTTT
TRBJ2-7	TRBV6-5	NA	NA	CASTPRPGSEQYF	TGTGCCAGCACCCCCCGGCCAGGCTCTGAGCAGTACTTC
TRBJ2-2	TRBV7-3	TRBD1	many	CASSSRDRGPAGELFF	TGTGCCAGCAGTTCCCGGGACAGGGGGCCGGCCGGGGAGCTGTTTTTT
TRBJ2-7	TRBV20-1	NA	many	CSAKDGFYEQYF	TGCAGTGCTAAGGACGGCTTCTACGAGCAGTACTTC
TRBJ2-3	TRBV6-2/TRBV6-3	NA	many	CASSYGAVSTDTQYF	TGTGCCAGCAGTTACGGAGCGGTGTCCACAGATACGCAGTATTTT
TRBJ1-3	TRBV19	NA	many	CASRSPPGNTIYF	TGTGCCAGTAGAAGTCCGCCCGGAAACACCATATATTTT
TRBJ1-2	TRBV2	TRBD1	many	CASLGWDRGGYGYTF	TGTGCCAGCTTGGGATGGGACAGGGGAGGTTATGGCTACACCTTC
TRBJ1-5	TRBV27	TRBD1	NA	CASSPTGNRPQHF	TGTGCCAGCAGTCCGACAGGGAATCGGCCCCAGCATTTT
TRBJ2-7	TRBV10-3	TRBD2	NA	CAIRWSGISYEQYF	TGTGCCATCAGATGGAGCGGGATCTCCTACGAGCAGTACTTC
TRBJ2-7	TRBV20-1	NA	many	CSATRQVSYEQYF	TGCAGTGCTACCAGACAGGTCTCCTACGAGCAGTACTTC
TRBJ2-2	TRBV5-1	TRBD1	many	CASSLGDRFSSGELFF	TGCGCCAGCAGCTTGGGGGACAGGTTTAGTTCCGGGGAGCTGTTTTTT
TRBJ2-7	TRBV12-3/TRBV12-4	NA	many	CASSFDGPSYEQYF	TGTGCCAGCAGTTTCGACGGACCCTCCTACGAGCAGTACTTC
TRBJ2-2	TRBV20-1	NA	many	CSARGEKPGELFF	TGCAGTGCTAGGGGAGAAAAACCCGGGGAGCTGTTTTTT
TRBJ2-3	TRBV6-5	NA	many	CASSYSPYSGTSTDTQYF	TGTGCCAGCAGTTACTCCCCTTACTCGGGAACAAGCACAGATACGCAGTATTTT
TRBJ2-7	TRBV5-1	NA	many	CASSLGTWDEQYF	TGCGCCAGCAGCTTAGGGACTTGGGACGAGCAGTACTTC